Given below is one TCR beta chain in context. Per the authors' pipeline: Estimation of nucleated cell counts was performed using reference gene primer amplification. Profiling relied on immunoSEQ multiplex PCR, and the TCRdb table lists in-frame clones only, not all of them. V, J and clone size reflect that table, while D and trimming were determined from the DNA. Among tens of thousands of clones listed, about four fifths were seen once. The source of the sample is a study of blood T cell repertoires in COVID-19. Overall study context: Spain, Italy and the United States supplied samples that represented acute and convalescent COVID-19. Sources were T cells, B-cell-depleted T cells, or PBMCs; the material itself was cDNA or gDNA.

The source material was peripheral blood. This TCR came from a human donor in a cohort sampled during active COVID-19.

The CDR3 DNA is TGTGCCAGCAGCCGGACAGGAACCTACGAGCAGTACTTC. Amino acids: CASSRTGTYEQYF. The chain combines TRBV5-6 with TRBJ2-7; the match to TRBD1 covers 7 bases. The CDR3 extends over 13 amino acids. From germline, CDR1 is SGHDT and CDR2 YYEEEE. V shed 4 bases, J shed 2 bases, and the junction held 3 bases outside the gene matches.